The 12 T cell receptor beta chains given below trace back to one sample, sequenced in a study of T cell changes during pregnancy in multiple sclerosis. TCRdb's table, derived via immunoSEQ multiplex PCR, lists solely in-frame clones and lacks some. This table has tens of thousands of clones, 90% appearing once. The source was CD8+ T cells from peripheral blood mononuclear cells, collected in the second trimester of pregnancy. Receptors were obtained from a female donor with multiple sclerosis, enrolled in a pregnancy study.

J is TRBJ2-3 and V is TRBV4-3, with D perhaps TRBD1 (6 bases). The germline V gene encodes CDR1 LGHNA and CDR2 YSLEER. This CDR3 is built from 18 residues. With 0 bases removed from V and 2 bases from J, the gap between germline ends came to 18 bases. Written as DNA, the CDR3 is TGCGCCAGCAGCCAAGATCGTATCAGGGGTCTTTACACAGATACGCAGTATTTT. Amino acid sequence: CASSQDRIRGLYTDTQYF.

The rearrangement links TRBV21-1 to TRBJ1-1; TRBD1 reflects the table's D call only, with no check against the DNA. TRBV21-1 is termed a pseudogene. The CDR3 is made up of 20 amino acids. The CDR3 here is CASSFKKVGADFGSNTEAFF. The CDR3 DNA is TGTGCCAGCAGTTTTAAAAAGGTGGGGGCGGACTTTGGGTCGAACACTGAAGCTTTCTTT.

The gene calls are TRBV19 and TRBJ2-1; 7 bases fit TRBD2. After removal of 4 bases from V and 2 bases from J, the junction contained 17 bases not matched to a gene. The CDR3 runs to 19 residues. CDR1 is LNHDA and CDR2 is SQIVND in the germline V gene (reference sequence). The CDR3 loop is CASSRGFLDLAETYNEQFF. In DNA, the CDR3 is TGTGCCAGTAGTAGGGGATTTTTAGACCTAGCGGAGACCTACAATGAGCAGTTCTTC.

This clone was recorded once. The chain uses TRBV5-1 and TRBJ2-1; possible D gene TRBD2, 6 bases. The CDR3 has 16 amino acids. V dropped 0 bases and J dropped 4 bases, with 14 bases sitting between them. Germline CDR1 is SGHRS and CDR2 is YFSETQ. The CDR3: CASSLEGGIGYNEQFF. DNA for the CDR3: TGCGCCAGCAGCTTGGAGGGCGGGATAGGATACAATGAGCAGTTCTTC.

This clone was counted a single time. The V gene is TRBV6-1, the J gene TRBJ2-7, with 8 positions matching TRBD2. Germline V gene data show CDR1 as MNHNS and CDR2 as SASEGT. This CDR3 spans 15 amino acids. V was pared by 2 bases and J by 5 bases, with 8 bases of the junction left unmatched. The CDR3 is CASSEREGYGDEQYF. DNA for the CDR3: TGTGCCAGCAGTGAACGGGAGGGGTATGGCGACGAGCAGTACTTC.

The chain couples TRBV11-1 to TRBJ2-1; possible D gene TRBD2, 5 bases. The V end lost 5 bases, the J end lost 0 bases, and 17 bases lay between the germline ends. CDR1 and CDR2 (germline): SGHAT, FQDESV (reference sequence). This CDR3 contains 17 residues. CDR3 in amino acids: CASSPGIGLSSYNEQFF. The CDR3 DNA sequence: TGTGCCAGCAGCCCCGGGATAGGGCTGAGCTCCTACAATGAGCAGTTCTTC.

V and J are TRBV28 and TRBJ2-4; 7 positions match TRBD1. V shed 5 bases, J shed 0 bases, and the junction held 16 bases outside the gene matches. Germline V gene lookup returns CDR1 MDHEN and CDR2 SYDVKM. The CDR3 is made up of 19 amino acids. CDR3 loop: CASSDQGDSGTLAKNIQYF. The CDR3 nucleotides read TGTGCCAGCAGTGATCAGGGGGACAGTGGGACCCTAGCCAAAAACATTCAGTACTTC.

V usage is TRBV27 and J usage is TRBJ2-7; TRBD1 aligns across 9 bases. The CDR3 is made up of 13 amino acids. Trimming cost V 8 bases and J 5 bases; bases outside gene matches: 7. Germline loops: CDR1 MNHEY, CDR2 SMNVEV (reference sequence). This chain's CDR3 is CASRGQGRDEQYF. As DNA, the CDR3 is TGTGCCAGCCGGGGACAGGGTCGCGACGAGCAGTACTTC.

The chain recombines TRBV7-9 with TRBJ2-7, with 8 bases aligning to TRBD2. The trim removed 3 bases at V and 2 bases at J, leaving 6 bases unmatched. Germline lookup yields CDR1 SEHNR and CDR2 FQNEAQ (reference sequence). The CDR3 is 15 residues long. The CDR3 bases are TGTGCCAGCAGCTTGCCCGGGACTAGTGCCTACGAGCAGTACTTC. It translates to CASSLPGTSAYEQYF.

The rearrangement links TRBV6-1 to TRBJ2-3, with TRBD2 identical over 11 bases. The germline V gene encodes CDR1 MNHNS and CDR2 SASEGT. The trim removed 4 bases at V and 4 bases at J, leaving 7 bases unmatched. The CDR3 sequence is 16 residues long. The CDR3 reads CASSAKLAGVADTQYF. Written as DNA, the CDR3 is TGTGCCAGCAGTGCGAAACTAGCGGGAGTGGCAGATACGCAGTATTTT.

This chain links TRBV7-3 with TRBJ2-3, with 9 bases fitting TRBD2. The CDR3 consists of 12 residues. V dropped 8 bases and J dropped 11; count of bases not matched to a gene: 8. CDR1 and CDR2 from the germline V gene are SGHTA and FQGTGA. The CDR3 nucleotides are TGTGCCAGCCCGACCACTAGCGGGCTGCAGTATTTT. It codes for CASPTTSGLQYF.

This clone was counted a single time. V usage is TRBV9 and J usage is TRBJ2-6; TRBD1 matches at 11 bases. Germline values: CDR1 SGDLS, CDR2 YYNGEE. The V gene end was trimmed by 3 bases and the J gene end by 2 bases; junction bases not matched to a gene: 7. This CDR3 spans 18 amino acids. CDR3 in DNA: TGTGCCAGCAGCGCCTATGGACAGGGGGCAACTGGGGCCAACGTCCTGACTTTC. This translates into CASSAYGQGATGANVLTF. Complete variable domain (other parts from reference TRBV9 and TRBJ2-6): DSGVTQTPKHLITATGQRVTLRCSPRSGDLSVYWYQQSLDQGLQFLIQYYNGEERAKGNILERFSAQQFPDLHSELNLSSLELGDSALYFCASSAYGQGATGANVLTFGAGSRLTVL.